One T cell receptor beta chain is described in this entry. The data stem from a study of glioma-infiltrating T cells after dendritic cell vaccination. Overall study context: At biweekly intervals, patients got three intradermal dendritic cell vaccine injections.

Regarding time point: after dendritic cell vaccination, including at tumor progression/relapse. Selection required adequate fresh-frozen tumor tissue plus more than two years' survival data. Here immunoSEQ multiplex PCR was the method, and the copy in TCRdb shows in-frame clones only, minus some. The sample contains tens of thousands of clones, roughly four fifths of which appear only once. The CDR3 covers 16 residues. The V gene's germline CDR1 is SGHTA and CDR2 FQGNSA. Trimming cost V 3 bases and J 1 base; bases outside gene matches: 4. The clonotype comes from a human donor with glioblastoma. The J gene is TRBJ2-2, the V gene TRBV7-2, with 8 nucleotides matching TRBD2. Sequenced here: blood, sampled after dendritic cell vaccination. CDR3 residues: CASSLDGGGNTGELFF. The CDR3 region has the DNA TGTGCCAGCAGCTTGGACGGGGGGGGGAACACCGGGGAGCTGTTTTTT.